Listed here are 19 T cell receptor beta chains from one sample, sequenced in a study of monozygotic twins with inflammatory bowel disease. One entry per CDR3 protein, without DNA, is what TCRdb gives after re-calling the 5' RACE reads. This repertoire includes fewer than 150,000 distinct CDR3 sequences. Sample: blood. The receptors shown here come from a human donor with ulcerative colitis or Crohn's disease, or a healthy co-twin of an affected twin (not recorded which).

This sequence joins TRBV5-1 and TRBJ2-7; there is no DNA to check the TCRdb D call of TRBD2. The CDR3 is 13 amino acids. Germline lookup yields CDR1 SGHRS and CDR2 YFSETQ. CDR3 amino acids: CASSDRDIAPQYF. The full variable domain, its missing parts supplied by reference TRBV5-1 and TRBJ2-7, is KAGVTQTPRYLIKTRGQQVTLSCSPISGHRSVSWYQQTPGQGLQFLFEYFSETQRNKGNFPGRFSGRQFSNSRSEMNVSTLELGDSALYLCASSDRDIAPQYFGPGTRLTVT.

The V gene is TRBV5-1, the J gene TRBJ1-5. The CDR3 loop spans 16 amino acids. Germline V gene lookup returns CDR1 SGHRS and CDR2 YFSETQ. The CDR3 region is CASSLGSGVGLQPQHF.

The chain uses TRBV24-1 and TRBJ2-5; TCRdb outputs TRBD1, but without DNA this stays unchecked. The CDR3 extends over 14 amino acids. The germline CDR1 and CDR2 sequences are KGHDR and SFDVKD. The chain's CDR3 is CATSYPGGGETQYF.

CDR3 protein: CAISESGVQETQYF. This sequence joins TRBV10-3 and TRBJ2-5. The CDR3 has 14 residues. The germline gives CDR1 ENHRY, CDR2 SYGVKD.

This chain joins TRBV18 and TRBJ1-3; with no DNA, the TCRdb D assignment of TRBD1 cannot be verified. This CDR3 spans 16 amino acids. The V gene's germline CDR1 is KGHSH and CDR2 LQKENI. CDR3 sequence reads: CASSRDPDVEGNTIYF.

This rearrangement joins TRBV7-2 to TRBJ2-7; the D gene TCRdb calls, TRBD1, cannot be checked with no DNA. CDR1 is SGHTA, CDR2 FQGNSA, per germline. The CDR3 runs to 14 residues. The CDR3 is CASSARDTSYEQYF.

The rearrangement links TRBV24-1 to TRBJ2-1. Germline CDR1 is KGHDR and CDR2 is SFDVKD. This CDR3 spans 15 amino acids. The CDR3 region is CATSDQESSYNEQFF.

J is TRBJ2-7 and V is TRBV12-3 or TRBV12-4. The CDR3 is 14 amino acids. The CDR3: CASSLREESYEQYF.

V usage is TRBV14 and J usage is TRBJ1-1. The CDR3 runs 13 residues. Germline values: CDR1 SGHDN, CDR2 FVKESK. The CDR3 region is CASRTELNTEAFF.

This chain's CDR3 is CSASGGASGELFF. The chain has TRBV20-1 and TRBJ2-2; TCRdb reports TRBD1, a call that lacks DNA to check it against. This CDR3 region has 13 residues. Germline CDR1 reads DFQATT; CDR2 reads SNEGSKA (reference sequence).

The gene calls are TRBV7-8 and TRBJ2-7; absent DNA, TCRdb's TRBD1 call cannot be checked. This CDR3 is built from 15 residues. Germline CDR1 SGHVS, CDR2 FQNEAQ. This chain's CDR3 is CASSLRPGTGDEQYF.

The rearrangement uses TRBV3-1 and TRBJ1-2. Germline V CDR1 and CDR2: LGHDT, YNNKEL (reference sequence). The CDR3 contains 14 residues. The CDR3 is CASSSAQYLRGYTF.

The chain links TRBV7-2 to TRBJ2-7. Germline assignment: CDR1 SGHTA and CDR2 FQGNSA. The CDR3 is made up of 13 amino acids. The chain's CDR3 is CASNWGVSYEQYF.

This CDR3 reads CASSQLAYQETQYF. The rearrangement links TRBV12-3 or TRBV12-4 to TRBJ2-5; TCRdb names TRBD2, which stays unverified in the absence of DNA. This CDR3 region has 14 residues.

The chain links TRBV20-1 to TRBJ2-1; checking the TCRdb D call of TRBD1 is not possible without DNA. Germline V lookup: CDR1 DFQATT, CDR2 SNEGSKA (reference sequence). The CDR3 is 17 amino acids. The CDR3 protein is CSARVFKGQGSYNEQFF.

This chain joins TRBV20-1 and TRBJ2-5; lacking DNA, the TRBD2 call made by TCRdb goes unchecked. The CDR3 has 15 residues. Germline V lookup: CDR1 DFQATT, CDR2 SNEGSKA (reference sequence). The CDR3 protein is CSARDKGLRQETQYF.

The chain carries TRBV4-3 and TRBJ1-1. There are 13 residues in the CDR3. Germline V gives CDR1 LGHNA, CDR2 YSLEER. The CDR3 loop reads CASSQDRLGEAFF.

The gene calls are TRBV10-3 and TRBJ1-2. The germline V gene has CDR1 ENHRY and CDR2 SYGVKD. The CDR3 contains 12 residues. The CDR3 sequence is CAIREGNYGYTF.

The chain employs TRBV11-3 and TRBJ1-6. The CDR3 extends over 12 amino acids. Germline V gives CDR1 SGHNT, CDR2 YENEEA. CDR3 residues: CASSFGSGPLHF.